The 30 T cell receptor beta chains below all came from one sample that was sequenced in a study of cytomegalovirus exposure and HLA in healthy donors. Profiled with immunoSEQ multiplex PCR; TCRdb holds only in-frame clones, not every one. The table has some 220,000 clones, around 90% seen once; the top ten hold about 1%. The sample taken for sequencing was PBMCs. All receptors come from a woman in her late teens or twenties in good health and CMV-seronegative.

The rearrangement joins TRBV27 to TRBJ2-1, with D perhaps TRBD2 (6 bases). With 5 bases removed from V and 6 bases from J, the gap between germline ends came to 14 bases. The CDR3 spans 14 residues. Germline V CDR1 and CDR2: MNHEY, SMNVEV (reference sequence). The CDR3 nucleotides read TGTGCCAGCAGTAAGGACACCGGGGGCAATGAGCAGTTCTTC. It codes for CASSKDTGGNEQFF.

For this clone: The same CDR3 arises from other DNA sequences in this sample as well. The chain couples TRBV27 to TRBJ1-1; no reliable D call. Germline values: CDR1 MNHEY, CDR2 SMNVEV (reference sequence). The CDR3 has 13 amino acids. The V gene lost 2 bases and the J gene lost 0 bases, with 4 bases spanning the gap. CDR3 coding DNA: TGTGCCAGCAGTTTAAGCATGAACACTGAAGCTTTCTTT. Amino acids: CASSLSMNTEAFF.

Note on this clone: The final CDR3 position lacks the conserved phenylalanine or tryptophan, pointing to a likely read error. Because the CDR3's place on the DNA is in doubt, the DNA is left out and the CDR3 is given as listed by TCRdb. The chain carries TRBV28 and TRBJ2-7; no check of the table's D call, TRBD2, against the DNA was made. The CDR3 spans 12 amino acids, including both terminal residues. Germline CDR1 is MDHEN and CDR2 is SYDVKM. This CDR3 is CASSLHTGSINL.

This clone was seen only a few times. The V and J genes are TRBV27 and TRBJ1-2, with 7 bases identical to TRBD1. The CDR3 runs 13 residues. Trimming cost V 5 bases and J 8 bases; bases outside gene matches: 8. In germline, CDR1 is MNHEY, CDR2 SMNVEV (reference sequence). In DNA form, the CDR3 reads TGTGCCAGCAGTAATACAGGGGCTCGAGGCTACACCTTC. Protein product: CASSNTGARGYTF.

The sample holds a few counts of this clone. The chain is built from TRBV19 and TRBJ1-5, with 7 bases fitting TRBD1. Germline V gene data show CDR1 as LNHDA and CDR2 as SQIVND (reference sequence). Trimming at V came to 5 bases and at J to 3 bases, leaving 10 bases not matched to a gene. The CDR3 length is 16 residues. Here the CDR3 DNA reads TGTGCCAGTAGTGCGGGACAGCTTTCCGTCAATCAGCCCCAGCATTTT. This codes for CASSAGQLSVNQPQHF.

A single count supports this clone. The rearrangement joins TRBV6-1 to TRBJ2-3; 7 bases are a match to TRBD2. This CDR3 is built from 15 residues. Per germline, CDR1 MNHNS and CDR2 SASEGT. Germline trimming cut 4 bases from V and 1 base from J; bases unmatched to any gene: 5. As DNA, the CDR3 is TGTGCCAGCAGTGCGCTAGCGGACGGCACAGATACGCAGTATTTT. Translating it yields CASSALADGTDTQYF.

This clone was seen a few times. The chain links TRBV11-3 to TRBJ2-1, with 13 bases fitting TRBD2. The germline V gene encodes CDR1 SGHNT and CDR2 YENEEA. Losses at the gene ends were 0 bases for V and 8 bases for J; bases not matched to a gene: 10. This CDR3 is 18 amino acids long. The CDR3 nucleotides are TGTGCCAGCAGCTTAGAACGCCTCGGGACTAGCGGGACGTATGAGCAGTTCTTC. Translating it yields CASSLERLGTSGTYEQFF.

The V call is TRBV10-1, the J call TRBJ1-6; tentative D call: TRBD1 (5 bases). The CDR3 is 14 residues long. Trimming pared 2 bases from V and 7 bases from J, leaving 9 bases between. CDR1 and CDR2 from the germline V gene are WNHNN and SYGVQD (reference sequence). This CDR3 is CASSENRRNSPLHF. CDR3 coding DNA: TGCGCCAGCAGTGAGAACAGGCGAAATTCACCCCTCCACTTT.

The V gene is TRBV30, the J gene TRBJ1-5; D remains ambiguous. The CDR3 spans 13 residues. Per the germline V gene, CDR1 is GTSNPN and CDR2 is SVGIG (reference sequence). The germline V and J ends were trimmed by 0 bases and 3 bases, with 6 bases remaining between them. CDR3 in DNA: TGTGCCTGGAGTGTACATTCCAATCAGCCCCAGCATTTT. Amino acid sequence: CAWSVHSNQPQHF.

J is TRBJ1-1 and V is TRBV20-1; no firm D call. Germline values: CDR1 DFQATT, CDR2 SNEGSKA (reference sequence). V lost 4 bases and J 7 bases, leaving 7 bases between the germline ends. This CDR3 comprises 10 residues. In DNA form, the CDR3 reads TGCAGTGCTATTCGGGGTGAAGCTTTCTTT. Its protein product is CSAIRGEAFF.

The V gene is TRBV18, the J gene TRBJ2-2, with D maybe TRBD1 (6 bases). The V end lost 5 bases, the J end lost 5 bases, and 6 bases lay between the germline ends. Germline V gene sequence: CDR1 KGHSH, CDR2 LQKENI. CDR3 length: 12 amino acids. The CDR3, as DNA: TGTGCCAGCTCAAGGGGGACCGGGGAGCTGTTTTTT. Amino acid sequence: CASSRGTGELFF.

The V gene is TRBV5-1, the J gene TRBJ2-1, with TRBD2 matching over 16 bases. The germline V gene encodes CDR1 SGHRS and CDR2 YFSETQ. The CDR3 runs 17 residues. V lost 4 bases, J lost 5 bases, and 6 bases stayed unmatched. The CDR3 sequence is CASSTGTSGRVNNEQFF. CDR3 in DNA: TGCGCCAGCAGCACCGGGACTAGCGGGAGGGTTAACAATGAGCAGTTCTTC.

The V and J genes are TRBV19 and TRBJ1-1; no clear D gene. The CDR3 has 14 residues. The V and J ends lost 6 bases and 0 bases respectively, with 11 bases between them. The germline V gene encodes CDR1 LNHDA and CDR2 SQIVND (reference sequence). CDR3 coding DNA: TGTGCCAGTAGGATGCAGGTCCTGAACACTGAAGCTTTCTTT. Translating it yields CASRMQVLNTEAFF.

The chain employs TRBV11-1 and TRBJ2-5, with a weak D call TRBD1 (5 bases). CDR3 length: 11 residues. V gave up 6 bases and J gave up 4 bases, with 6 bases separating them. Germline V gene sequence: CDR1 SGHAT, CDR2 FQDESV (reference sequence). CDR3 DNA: TGTGCCAGCAGGGGGCCAGAGACCCAGTACTTC. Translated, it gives CASRGPETQYF.

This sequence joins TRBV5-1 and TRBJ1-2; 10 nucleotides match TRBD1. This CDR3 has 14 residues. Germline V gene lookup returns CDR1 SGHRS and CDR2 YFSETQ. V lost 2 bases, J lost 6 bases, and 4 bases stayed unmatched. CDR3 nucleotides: TGCGCCAGCAGCTTAGACAGGGGGCCGGATGGCTACACCTTC. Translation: CASSLDRGPDGYTF.

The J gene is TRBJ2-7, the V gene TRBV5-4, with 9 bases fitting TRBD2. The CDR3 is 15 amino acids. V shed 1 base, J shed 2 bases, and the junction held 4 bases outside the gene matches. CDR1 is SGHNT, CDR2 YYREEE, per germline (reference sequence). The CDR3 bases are TGTGCCAGCAGCTTGTCGCCTAGCGGGACCTACGAGCAGTACTTC. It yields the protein CASSLSPSGTYEQYF.

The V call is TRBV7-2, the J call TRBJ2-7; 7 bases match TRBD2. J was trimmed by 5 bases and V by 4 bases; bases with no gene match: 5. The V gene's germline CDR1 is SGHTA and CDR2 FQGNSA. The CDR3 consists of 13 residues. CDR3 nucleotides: TGTGCCAGCAGCTGGGGGGGGGACGACGAGCAGTACTTC. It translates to CASSWGGDDEQYF.

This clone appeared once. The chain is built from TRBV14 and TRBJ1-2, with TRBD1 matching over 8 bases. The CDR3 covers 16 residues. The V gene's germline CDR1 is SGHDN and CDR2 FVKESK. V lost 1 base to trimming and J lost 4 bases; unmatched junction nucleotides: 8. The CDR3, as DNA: TGTGCCAGCAGCCAAGTTAACGCCGGGACAGGCTATGGCTACACCTTC. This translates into CASSQVNAGTGYGYTF.

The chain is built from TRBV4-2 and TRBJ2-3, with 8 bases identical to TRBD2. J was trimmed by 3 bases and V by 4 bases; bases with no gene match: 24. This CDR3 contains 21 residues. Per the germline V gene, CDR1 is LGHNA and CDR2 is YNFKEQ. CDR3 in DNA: TGTGCCAGCAGCCCGTCTTGGGGTAGGATAGCGGGACAATCGCAGACAGATACGCAGTATTTT. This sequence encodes CASSPSWGRIAGQSQTDTQYF.

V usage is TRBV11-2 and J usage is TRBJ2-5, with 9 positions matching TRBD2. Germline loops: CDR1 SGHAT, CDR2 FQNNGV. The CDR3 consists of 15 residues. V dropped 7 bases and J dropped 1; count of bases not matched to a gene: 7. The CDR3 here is CASTRSGSAQETQYF. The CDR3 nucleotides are TGTGCCAGCACCCGTAGCGGGAGCGCCCAAGAGACCCAGTACTTC.

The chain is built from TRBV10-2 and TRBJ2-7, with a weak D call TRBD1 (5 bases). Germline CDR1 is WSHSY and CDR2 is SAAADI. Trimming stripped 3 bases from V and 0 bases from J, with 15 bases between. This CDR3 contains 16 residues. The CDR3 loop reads CASSESRAFSSYEQYF. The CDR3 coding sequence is TGCGCCAGCAGTGAATCCAGGGCCTTTAGCTCCTACGAGCAGTACTTC.

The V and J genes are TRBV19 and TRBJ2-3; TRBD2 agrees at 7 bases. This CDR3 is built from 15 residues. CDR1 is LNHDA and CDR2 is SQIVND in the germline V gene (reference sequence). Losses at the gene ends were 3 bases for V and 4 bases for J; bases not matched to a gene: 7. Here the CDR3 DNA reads TGTGCCAGTAGTATTGAGGCGGGAGACGCAGATACGCAGTATTTT. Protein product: CASSIEAGDADTQYF.

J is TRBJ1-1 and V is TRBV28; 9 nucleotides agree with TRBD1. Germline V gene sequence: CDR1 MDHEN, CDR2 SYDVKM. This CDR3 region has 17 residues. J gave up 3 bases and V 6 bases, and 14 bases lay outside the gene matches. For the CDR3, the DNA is TGTGCCAGCAGAATACAGGGGGCGCGCAGAAGAGACACTGAAGCTTTCTTT. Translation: CASRIQGARRRDTEAFF.

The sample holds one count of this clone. In DNA form, the CDR3 reads TGTGCCAGCAGCCCAAGCTTAGGAGTCGGGGCCGGGGAGCTGTTTTTT. This translates into CASSPSLGVGAGELFF. The chain has TRBV5-5 and TRBJ2-2; D is possibly TRBD2 (5 bases). This CDR3 contains 16 residues. Trimming cost V 4 bases and J 6 bases, with 19 bases left between them. CDR1 is SGHKS, CDR2 YYEKEE, per germline (reference sequence).

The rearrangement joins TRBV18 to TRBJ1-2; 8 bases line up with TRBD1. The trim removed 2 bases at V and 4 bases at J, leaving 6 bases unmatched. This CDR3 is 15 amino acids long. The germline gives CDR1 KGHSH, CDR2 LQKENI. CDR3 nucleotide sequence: TGTGCCAGCTCACCAAGGGGACAGGAATTCTATGGCTACACCTTC. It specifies CASSPRGQEFYGYTF.

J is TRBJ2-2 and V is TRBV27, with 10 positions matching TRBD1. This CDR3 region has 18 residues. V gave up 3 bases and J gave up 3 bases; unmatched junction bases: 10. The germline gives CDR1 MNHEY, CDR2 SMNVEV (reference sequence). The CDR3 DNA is TGTGCCAGCAGTTTCACCGCCCGGACAGGGGGGGACACCGGGGAGCTGTTTTTT. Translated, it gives CASSFTARTGGDTGELFF.

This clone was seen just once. Here the CDR3 DNA reads TGTGCCATCAGTGATTCAGCGGGAGGGAGCACAGATACGCAGTATTTT. Protein: CAISDSAGGSTDTQYF. The gene calls are TRBV10-3 and TRBJ2-3; 10 bases line up with TRBD2. The CDR3 sequence is 16 residues long. Germline trimming cut 3 bases from V and 0 bases from J; bases unmatched to any gene: 3. Germline V gives CDR1 ENHRY, CDR2 SYGVKD.

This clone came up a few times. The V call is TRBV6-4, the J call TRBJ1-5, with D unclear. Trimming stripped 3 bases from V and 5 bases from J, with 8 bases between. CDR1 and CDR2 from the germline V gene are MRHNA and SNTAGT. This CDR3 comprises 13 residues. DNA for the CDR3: TGTGCCAGCAGTGAAGAAGTAGATCAGCCCCAGCATTTT. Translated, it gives CASSEEVDQPQHF.

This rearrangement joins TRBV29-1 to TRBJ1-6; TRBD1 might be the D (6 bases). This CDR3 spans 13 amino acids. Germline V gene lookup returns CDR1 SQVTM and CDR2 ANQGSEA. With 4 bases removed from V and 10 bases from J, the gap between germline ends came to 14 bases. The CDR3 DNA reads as TGCAGCGTTGGATGGGACAACGAATCACCCCTCCACTTT. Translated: CSVGWDNESPLHF.

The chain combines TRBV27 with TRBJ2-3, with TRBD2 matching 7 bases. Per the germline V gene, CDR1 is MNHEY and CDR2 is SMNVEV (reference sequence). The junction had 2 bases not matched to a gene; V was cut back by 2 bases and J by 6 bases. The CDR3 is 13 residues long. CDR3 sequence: CASSLAGADTQYF. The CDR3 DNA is TGTGCCAGCAGTTTAGCGGGAGCGGATACGCAGTATTTT.